This TCR beta chain was sequenced in a study of blood T cells in healthy people across ages. CDR1 and CDR2 from the germline V gene are SGHNT and YYREEE (reference sequence). With V trimmed by 0 bases and J by 6 bases, 5 bases remained unmatched. This CDR3 has 16 amino acids. For the second PCR, which ran for 7 to 11 cycles, a sample-barcoded 5' primer and a J-beta primer mix were used. TCRdb redid the calling of the 5' RACE reads with MiXCR, one entry per CDR3 protein. Counted here are roughly 1,500,000 distinct CDR3 sequences, roughly 32% occurring once; the ten biggest clones make up about 11%. The TCR sequence derives from a woman aged 25 to 39 in good health. The chain has TRBV5-4 and TRBJ2-1; 11 nucleotides line up with TRBD2. The material sequenced was blood. The CDR3 here is CASSLVRTSGFNEQFF. The CDR3 coding sequence is TGTGCCAGCAGCTTGGTAAGGACTAGCGGGTTCAATGAGCAGTTCTTC.